These T cell receptor beta chains were read from a single sample in a study of T cells in Graves' hyperthyroidism and ophthalmopathy. In TCRdb, the multiplex PCR reads were re-called with MiXCR into one record per CDR3 protein. The sample has more than 500,000 distinct CDR3 sequences, 35% to 50% seen once. Sequenced input: peripheral blood or thyroid tissue (not recorded which). These receptors were collected from an adult woman with Graves' disease, either hyperthyroidism or ophthalmopathy (not recorded which). Each CDR3 is given with its conserved first and last residue. The D gene is left open where the match is weak. Clone size is not always given. Where it is, it says once, few, many or a class for expanded clones.

clone size | D gene | J gene | V gene | CDR3 DNA | CDR3 protein
many | TRBD2 | TRBJ2-7 | TRBV7-9 | TGTGCCAGCAGCTTACCCTCAGGGACTAGCGGGATATACGAGCAGTACTTC | CASSLPSGTSGIYEQYF
. | TRBD1 | TRBJ1-4 | TRBV2 | TGTGCCAGCGGACAGGGGGGCACTAATGAAAAACTGTTTTTT | CASGQGGTNEKLFF
. | TRBD2 | TRBJ2-5 | TRBV20-1 | TGCAGTGCTAGACCCAGCGGGGGGGAAGAGACCCAGTACTTC | CSARPSGGEETQYF
. | . | TRBJ1-1 | TRBV5-1 | TGCGCCACAACGGAGGGGCCGGGCACTGAAGCTTTCTTT | CATTEGPGTEAFF
. | TRBD2 | TRBJ2-1 | TRBV7-6 | TGTGCCAGCAGCTCTAGCGGGGGCTACAATGAGCAGTTCTTC | CASSSSGGYNEQFF
many | TRBD2 | TRBJ2-7 | TRBV29-1 | TGCAGCGTTGGGGCTGGGAGGGTCTACGAGCAGTACTTC | CSVGAGRVYEQYF
. | . | TRBJ2-5 | TRBV7-3 | TGCGCCAGCAGCCAAGAAGGCCCTTTGACCCAGTACTTC | CASSQEGPLTQYF
few | . | TRBJ1-1 | TRBV15 | TGTGCCACCAGCAGAGATAGAACAGGGGAAGCTTTCTTT | CATSRDRTGEAFF
. | TRBD1 | TRBJ2-7 | TRBV7-9 | TGTGCCAGCAGCTCCACGACAGGGTCGGACGGGGAGCAGTACTTC | CASSSTTGSDGEQYF
many | . | TRBJ2-2 | TRBV7-3 | TGTGCCAGCAGCTTAACCCCGACAGTGGCGTCGAACACCGGGGAGCTGTTTTTT | CASSLTPTVASNTGELFF
many | . | TRBJ1-2 | TRBV12-3/TRBV12-4 | TGTGCCAGCAGTTTAGGAGCGCTCTATGGCTACACCTTC | CASSLGALYGYTF
many | . | TRBJ1-2 | TRBV6-1 | TGTGCCAGCAGTCGAACAGGGTCTAACTATGGCTACACCTTC | CASSRTGSNYGYTF
. | TRBD1 | TRBJ2-3 | TRBV25-1 | TGTGCCAGCAGTGCCGGGACAGGGGCACGGGGGTACTATTTT | CASSAGTGARGYYF
many | . | TRBJ1-2 | TRBV24-1 | TGTGCCACCAGTGAAGTCGGCTATGGCTACACCTTC | CATSEVGYGYTF